The sequence of this TCR beta chain was determined in a study of beta chain features in type 1 diabetes. Study results and caveats: In the patient group, naive, central memory and Treg TCRB repertoires seemed more alike than in the healthy donor group. Insertions at VDJ junctions were less frequent in type 1 diabetes patients. These patients also deleted more nucleotides at the same junctions.

cDNA synthesis used the whole RNA isolate, giving expressed TCRB sequences. Sequencing used immunoSEQ multiplex PCR; TCRdb keeps in-frame clones, though not all of them. This sample yields hundreds of thousands of clones, of which around a sixth are seen a single time; around 0.095% belongs to the top ten. Germline CDR1 and CDR2: SGDLS and YYNGEE. The CDR3 is 17 residues long. The germline V and J ends were trimmed by 0 bases and 5 bases, with 18 bases remaining between them. Comment on this clone: Its antigen remains unidentified.

Source material: naive CD4+ T cells from blood. The TCR comes from a man between 18 and 35 years old in good health. The chain employs TRBV9 and TRBJ1-3; no clear D. For the CDR3, the DNA is TGTGCCAGCAGCGTAGAAATATATGGTTTTGAGAGAAACACCATATATTTT. As protein: CASSVEIYGFERNTIYF.